This T cell receptor (beta chain) was captured by sequencing in a study of blood T cell repertoires in COVID-19. Clones were sequenced by immunoSEQ multiplex PCR, and TCRdb holds only the in-frame ones, with some missing. This table holds around 70,000 clones, 87% found once. Germline lookup yields CDR1 SGHNT and CDR2 YYREEE (reference sequence). V lost 6 bases and J 5 bases, leaving 17 bases between the germline ends. The CDR3 spans 14 residues. This clone was detected a few times. What was sequenced was peripheral blood. The V call is TRBV5-4, the J call TRBJ1-1; D uncertain. This TCR was recovered from a woman older than 75 with active or convalescent COVID-19. CDR3 region: CASTRGVPATEAFF. The DNA of the CDR3 is TGTGCCAGCACCCGTGGAGTACCGGCGACTGAAGCTTTCTTT.